Described below is a single T cell receptor (beta chain) sequence and its context. This CDR3 spans 16 amino acids. V shed 2 bases and J 7 bases; nucleotides not matched to a gene: 8. Per germline, CDR1 SGHTA and CDR2 FQGNSA. Profiling relied on immunoSEQ multiplex PCR, and the TCRdb table lists in-frame clones only, not all of them. The sample lists 75,000 to 95,000 clones, less than 75% occurring once. The data were taken from a study of blood T cell repertoires in COVID-19. The source is a woman in her sixties in a cohort sampled during active or convalescent COVID-19. The chain joins TRBV7-2 to TRBJ2-2; TRBD2 agrees at 9 bases. Sample: peripheral blood. CDR3 bases: TGTGCCAGCAGCTTACAAGCGGGGGGTCTAATCGGGGAGCTGTTTTTT. Amino acids: CASSLQAGGLIGELFF. Full variable domain (rest looked up from reference TRBV7-2 and TRBJ2-2): GAGVSQSPSNKVTEKGKDVELRCDPISGHTALYWYRQSLGQGLEFLIYFQGNSAPDKSGLPSDRFSAERTGGSVSTLTIQRTQQEDSAVYLCASSLQAGGLIGELFFGEGSRLTVL.